This is a list of T cell receptor beta chains from one sample in a study of patients and donors after allogeneic stem cell transplantation. TCRdb reanalysed the RT-PCR reads using MiXCR and keeps one entry per CDR3 protein. The sample has around 200,000 distinct CDR3 sequences, around 40% seen once. Sequencing was performed on blood, either unsorted or a sorted T cell fraction (not recorded which). The receptors originated from a human donor who was either an allogeneic HSCT recipient or a stem cell or donor lymphocyte infusion donor (not recorded which). It is not recorded whose cells these are; they may come from a transplant donor. The CDR3 runs from the conserved cysteine through the conserved F or W. Each record gives: CDR3 length, clone size, V gene, J gene, D gene, CDR3 protein, CDR3 DNA. The D gene is left open where the match is weak. Rows give clone size only sometimes, using once, few, many, or a class for an expanded clone.

>15|few|TRBV20-1|TRBJ2-1|TRBD2
CSARRGLAGGNEQFF
TGCAGTGCTCGGCGGGGACTAGCGGGAGGAAATGAGCAGTTCTTC
>16|few|TRBV7-2|TRBJ1-3|NA
CASSLVEGLAGNTIYF
TGTGCCAGCAGCTTAGTGGAGGGACTCGCTGGAAACACCATATATTTT
>13|NA|TRBV19|TRBJ1-1|NA
CASSATVLTEAFF
TGTGCCAGTTCGGCTACAGTTCTCACTGAAGCTTTCTTT
>14|few|TRBV6-6|TRBJ1-5|TRBD1
CASSLGTGYDHQHF
TGTGCCAGCAGTCTCGGGACAGGGTACGATCACCAGCATTTT
>12|NA|TRBV4-1|TRBJ1-1|NA
CASSQDVGPAFF
TGCGCCAGCAGCCAAGATGTAGGGCCCGCTTTCTTT
>13|few|TRBV7-2|TRBJ1-4|TRBD1
CASSWDSNEKLFF
TGTGCCAGCAGCTGGGACAGTAATGAAAAACTGTTTTTT
>14|NA|TRBV28|TRBJ2-7|NA
CASSLFTWGYEQYF
TGTGCCAGCAGTTTATTCACATGGGGCTACGAGCAGTACTTC
>13|few|TRBV6-2/TRBV6-3|TRBJ1-1|NA
CASRIGRRTEAFF
TGTGCCAGCCGGATAGGGCGTCGGACTGAAGCTTTCTTT
>13|few|TRBV12-3/TRBV12-4|TRBJ2-1|TRBD1
CASSLGQADEQFF
TGTGCCAGCAGCCTTGGACAGGCCGATGAGCAGTTCTTC
>14|NA|TRBV27|TRBJ2-5|TRBD1
CASSFGTAQETQYF
TGTGCCAGCAGTTTCGGGACAGCCCAAGAGACCCAGTACTTC
>16|few|TRBV20-1|TRBJ2-3|TRBD2
CSALGLAGGSTDTQYF
TGCAGTGCCCTAGGACTAGCGGGGGGTAGCACAGATACGCAGTATTTT
>16|few|TRBV4-1|TRBJ1-5|NA
CASSQGRPGGNQPQHF
TGCGCCAGCAGCCAAGGCAGGCCCGGGGGCAATCAGCCCCAGCATTTT
>16|NA|TRBV5-6|TRBJ1-1|NA
CASSLARWRDGTEAFF
TGTGCCAGCAGCTTGGCCAGGTGGAGGGACGGCACTGAAGCTTTCTTT
>13|NA|TRBV20-1|TRBJ1-1|TRBD1
CSASGDRNTEAFF
TGCAGTGCTAGTGGGGACAGAAACACTGAAGCTTTCTTT
>15|NA|TRBV5-1|TRBJ2-3|TRBD2
CASSRLAASTDTQYF
TGCGCCAGCAGTAGACTAGCGGCTAGCACAGATACGCAGTATTTT
>16|few|TRBV3-1|TRBJ1-2|NA
CASSPARQEGYYGYTF
TGTGCCAGCAGCCCCGCTCGACAGGAAGGCTACTATGGCTACACCTTC
>13|NA|TRBV5-1|TRBJ1-6|NA
CASSFQGYSPLHF
TGCGCCAGCAGCTTCCAGGGATATTCACCCCTCCACTTT
>16|NA|TRBV28|TRBJ2-2|TRBD1
CASSLRTGMNTGELFF
TGTGCCAGCAGTTTAAGGACAGGGATGAACACCGGGGAGCTGTTTTTT
>16|NA|TRBV20-1|TRBJ2-1|TRBD1
CSARDRGTAEFNEQFF
TGCAGTGCTAGAGATAGAGGGACAGCAGAGTTCAATGAGCAGTTCTTC
>14|once|TRBV4-1|TRBJ2-5|NA
CASRPGLRQETQYF
TGCGCCAGCAGGCCCGGACTAAGACAAGAGACCCAGTACTTC
>14|few|TRBV9|TRBJ1-2|NA
CASSVDRVNYGYTF
TGTGCCAGCAGCGTAGACAGGGTGAACTATGGCTACACCTTC
>15|NA|TRBV5-1|TRBJ2-7|NA
CASSFRDSFTYEQYF
TGCGCCAGCAGCTTCCGGGACTCTTTTACCTACGAGCAGTACTTC
>12|NA|TRBV20-1|TRBJ2-5|NA
CSASVGVETQYF
TGCAGTGCTAGCGTGGGGGTTGAGACCCAGTACTTC
>17|NA|TRBV15|TRBJ1-4|TRBD1
CATSSLYVGQGNEKLFF
TGTGCCACCAGCAGCTTATATGTGGGACAGGGGAATGAAAAACTGTTTTTT
>15|NA|TRBV30|TRBJ2-7|TRBD1
CAWSVRPGQAYEQYF
TGTGCCTGGAGTGTAAGGCCGGGACAGGCCTACGAGCAGTACTTC
>12|NA|TRBV5-1|TRBJ2-1|NA
CASSLAENEQFF
TGCGCCAGCAGCTTGGCCGAAAATGAGCAGTTCTTC
>16|many|TRBV12-3/TRBV12-4|TRBJ2-2|TRBD1
CASSFPRGRGTGELFF
TGTGCCAGCAGTTTTCCCAGGGGGCGCGGCACCGGGGAGCTGTTTTTT
>17|NA|TRBV7-9|TRBJ1-4|NA
CASSLSAGLRRNEKLFF
TGTGCCAGCAGCTTAAGTGCGGGCCTCAGGAGAAATGAAAAACTGTTTTTT
>20|NA|TRBV4-3|TRBJ1-4|TRBD1
CASSQGNLQGGQANNEKLFF
TGCGCCAGCAGCCAAGGAAATTTACAAGGCGGACAGGCGAACAATGAAAAACTGTTTTTT
>13|few|TRBV7-9|TRBJ1-1|NA
CASSTTGSAEAFF
TGTGCCAGCAGCACAACAGGGTCGGCTGAAGCTTTCTTT
>17|once|TRBV6-2/TRBV6-3|TRBJ1-6|NA
CASSYRPDTGRYSPLHF
TGTGCCAGCAGTTACCGCCCGGACACCGGGCGATATTCACCCCTCCACTTT
>15|NA|TRBV12-3/TRBV12-4|TRBJ1-2|NA
CASSLGSGLSEGYTF
TGTGCCAGCAGCCTGGGATCGGGACTTTCGGAGGGCTACACCTTC
>13|NA|TRBV9|TRBJ2-1|TRBD2
CASSGGVGNEQFF
TGTGCCAGCTCGGGGGGAGTTGGCAATGAGCAGTTCTTC
>13|few|TRBV10-2|TRBJ1-1|NA
CASRDRWSTEAFF
TGCGCCAGCAGAGACAGGTGGTCGACTGAAGCTTTCTTT
>13|few|TRBV24-1|TRBJ2-1|NA
CATSELDYNEQFF
TGTGCCACCAGTGAATTGGACTACAATGAGCAGTTCTTC
>16|NA|TRBV20-1|TRBJ2-4|TRBD2
CSAMPLAELAKNIQYF
TGCAGTGCTATGCCCCTAGCGGAGCTAGCCAAAAACATTCAGTACTTC
>15|NA|TRBV5-1|TRBJ1-2|NA
CASSLISGPVYEGTF
TGCGCCAGCAGCTTGATATCCGGACCAGTATACGAAGGCACCTTC
>13|NA|TRBV20-1|TRBJ1-2|NA
CSALDSTNYGYTF
TGCAGTGCTCTGGACAGTACTAACTATGGCTACACCTTC
>16|NA|TRBV5-1|TRBJ2-3|NA
CASSSEPPGATDTQYF
TGCGCCAGCAGCTCAGAACCCCCGGGGGCCACAGATACGCAGTATTTT
>15|NA|TRBV27|TRBJ1-2|TRBD1
CASSPSRDRGFGYTF
TGTGCCAGCAGTCCATCCAGGGACAGGGGCTTTGGCTACACCTTC
>14|few|TRBV18|TRBJ1-2|NA
CASSPETGNYGYTF
TGTGCCAGCTCACCGGAGACGGGGAACTATGGCTACACCTTC
>13|few|TRBV7-2|TRBJ1-1|NA
CASSNLIHTEAFF
TGTGCCAGCTCGAACCTTATCCACACTGAAGCTTTCTTT
>13|NA|TRBV20-1|TRBJ2-7|NA
CSARGPLTYEQYF
TGCAGTGCTAGAGGCCCCTTAACCTACGAGCAGTACTTC
>14|NA|TRBV12-3/TRBV12-4|TRBJ2-2|NA
CASRFGQVTGELFF
TGTGCCAGCAGATTTGGGCAGGTCACCGGGGAGCTGTTTTTT
>15|NA|TRBV7-9|TRBJ1-4|NA
CASSPGRQSNEKLFF
TGTGCCAGCAGCCCTGGGCGACAGTCTAATGAAAAACTGTTTTTT
>13|NA|TRBV7-9|TRBJ1-1|NA
CASTRDLDTEAFF
TGTGCCAGCACCAGGGATCTCGACACTGAAGCTTTCTTT
>16|few|TRBV20-1|TRBJ1-6|TRBD1
CSAKSGQGSYNSPLHF
TGCAGTGCTAAATCGGGACAGGGCTCCTATAATTCACCCCTCCACTTT
>16|NA|TRBV28|TRBJ2-3|TRBD2
CASGIAGGPPTDTQYF
TGTGCCAGCGGGATAGCGGGGGGCCCTCCCACAGATACGCAGTATTTT
>14|few|TRBV12-3/TRBV12-4|TRBJ2-2|NA
CASRPTGSTGELFF
TGTGCCAGCAGGCCGACAGGTTCAACCGGGGAGCTGTTTTTT
>12|NA|TRBV7-2|TRBJ2-2|NA
CASSLGRRELFF
TGTGCCAGCAGCTTAGGCCGCAGGGAGCTGTTTTTT
>17|few|TRBV7-2|TRBJ1-2|NA
CASSLVGGTLGGYGYTF
TGTGCCAGCAGCTTAGTTGGCGGCACCCTCGGGGGCTATGGCTACACCTTC
>11|NA|TRBV3-1|TRBJ2-5|NA
CASSQDKTQYF
TGTGCCAGCAGCCAAGACAAGACCCAGTACTTC
>14|NA|TRBV20-1|TRBJ1-1|NA
CSARDRTVNTEAFF
TGCAGTGCTAGAGATCGGACAGTGAACACTGAAGCTTTCTTT